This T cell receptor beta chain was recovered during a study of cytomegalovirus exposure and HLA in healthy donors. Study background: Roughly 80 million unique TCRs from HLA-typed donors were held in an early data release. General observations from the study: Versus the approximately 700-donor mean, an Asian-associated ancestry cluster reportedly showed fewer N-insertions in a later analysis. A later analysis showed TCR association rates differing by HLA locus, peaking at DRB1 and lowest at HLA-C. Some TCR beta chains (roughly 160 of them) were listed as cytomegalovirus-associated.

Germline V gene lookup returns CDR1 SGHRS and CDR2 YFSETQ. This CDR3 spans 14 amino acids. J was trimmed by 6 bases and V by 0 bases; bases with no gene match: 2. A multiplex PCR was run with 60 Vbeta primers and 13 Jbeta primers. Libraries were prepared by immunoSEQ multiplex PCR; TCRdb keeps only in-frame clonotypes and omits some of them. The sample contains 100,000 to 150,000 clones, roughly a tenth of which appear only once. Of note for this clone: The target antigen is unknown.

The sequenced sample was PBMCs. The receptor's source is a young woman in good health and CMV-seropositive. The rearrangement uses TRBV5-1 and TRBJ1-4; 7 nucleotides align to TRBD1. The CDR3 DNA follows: TGCGCCAGCAGCTTGGGGCAGGGGGATGAAAAACTGTTTTTT. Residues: CASSLGQGDEKLFF. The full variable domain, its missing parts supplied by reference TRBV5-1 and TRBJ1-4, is KAGVTQTPRYLIKTRGQQVTLSCSPISGHRSVSWYQQTPGQGLQFLFEYFSETQRNKGNFPGRFSGRQFSNSRSEMNVSTLELGDSALYLCASSLGQGDEKLFFGSGTQLSVL.